This TCR beta chain was recorded in a study of STAT5B mutations in CD4+ large granular lymphocyte leukemia. Study findings and constraints: Approximately 25% of private leukemic clonotypes occurred rarely in other patients' non-leukemic repertoires.

Controls came from buffy coats of healthy blood donors. V lost 6 bases, J lost 12 bases, and 8 bases stayed unmatched. The CDR3 runs to 14 residues. The germline V gene encodes CDR1 SQVTM and CDR2 ANQGSEA. Sequencing used immunoSEQ multiplex PCR; TCRdb keeps in-frame clones, though not all of them. The sample lists tens of thousands of clones, approximately 81% occurring once. Concerning this clone: The antigen is unknown.

The sample was CD4+ T cells from blood buffy coats. The J gene is TRBJ2-1, the V gene TRBV29-1, with 16 bases matching TRBD2. The receptor was isolated from a human donor in good health. The CDR3 bases are TGCAGCGTAGAGGGACTAGCGGGAGGGCCAGCGCAGTTCTTC. It yields the protein CSVEGLAGGPAQFF.